This T cell receptor (beta chain) derives from a study of CXCR3-negative and CXCR3-positive naive CD8 T cells. Study-level results: The study found comparably high diversity in both naive subsets and much lower diversity in memory CD8+ cells.

UMI-labeled TRB cDNA libraries were prepared by 5' RACE. From the 5' RACE reads, TCRdb lists one entry per CDR3 protein and no DNA. This sample's clone table lists about 130,000 distinct CDR3 sequences. Points on this clonotype: Its antigen is currently unknown.

The CDR3 covers 17 residues. CDR1 and CDR2 from the germline V gene are LGHNT and FRNRAP. Material: naive CXCR3- CD8+ T cells from blood. Subset reported: CD45RO-CCR7+CD27+CD95- naive CD8+ T cells lacking CXCR3 (TNR3-). The chain is built from TRBV12-5 and TRBJ2-6; the TCRdb call, TRBD2, lacks DNA for checking. The clonotype comes from a human donor in good health. Some clones in this sample may be carry-over from other donors' samples. The chain's CDR3 is CASGPLPRLPGANVLTF. Full variable domain (rest looked up from reference TRBV12-5 and TRBJ2-6): DARVTQTPRHKVTEMGQEVTMRCQPILGHNTVFWYRQTMMQGLELLAYFRNRAPLDDSGMPKDRFSAEMPDATLATLKIQPSEPRDSAVYFCASGPLPRLPGANVLTFGAGSRLTVL.